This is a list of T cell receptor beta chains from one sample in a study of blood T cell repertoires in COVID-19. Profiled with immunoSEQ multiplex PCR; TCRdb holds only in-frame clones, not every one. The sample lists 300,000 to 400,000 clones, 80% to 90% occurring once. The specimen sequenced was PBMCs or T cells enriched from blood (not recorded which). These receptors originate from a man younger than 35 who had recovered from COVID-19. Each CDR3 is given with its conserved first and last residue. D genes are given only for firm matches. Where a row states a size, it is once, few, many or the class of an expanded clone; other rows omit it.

DNA: TGTGCCAGCAGCACAGGGGGGAAGAGGGGCCGTAGCGAGTCTTTCTTT
CDR3: CASSTGGKRGRSESFF
size: .
J: TRBJ1-1
V: TRBV11-3
D: TRBD1

DNA: TGTGCCAGCAGCAACTTAGGGGTGTTCAATGAGCAGTTCTTC
CDR3: CASSNLGVFNEQFF
size: .
J: TRBJ2-1
V: TRBV7-2
D: .

DNA: TGTGCCAGCTCACCCGGACAGGTGGGGAATTCACCCCTCCACTTT
CDR3: CASSPGQVGNSPLHF
size: .
J: TRBJ1-6
V: TRBV18
D: TRBD1

DNA: TGCGCCAGCAGTCGCCGGGGGGCGATTAGCCAAAAAGAGACCCAGTACTTC
CDR3: CASSRRGAISQKETQYF
size: once
J: TRBJ2-5
V: TRBV5-1
D: .

DNA: TGTGCCAGCAGCGTAAAACCCTATCGTGTGGGAGTGTCCTACAATGAGCAGTTCTTC
CDR3: CASSVKPYRVGVSYNEQFF
size: .
J: TRBJ2-1
V: TRBV9
D: .

DNA: TGTGCCAGCAGTTACAAGGGCGGGCGCGATGGCTATGGCTACACCTTC
CDR3: CASSYKGGRDGYGYTF
size: .
J: TRBJ1-2
V: TRBV6-5
D: .

DNA: TGTGCCAGCAGCCCCGGGGGAGCGTTTTTCACGGATACGCAGTATTTT
CDR3: CASSPGGAFFTDTQYF
size: few
J: TRBJ2-3
V: TRBV28
D: .

DNA: TGTGCCAGCAGCTTCCAAGAGGGGGCGCAGTATTTT
CDR3: CASSFQEGAQYF
size: .
J: TRBJ2-3
V: TRBV7-9
D: .

DNA: TGTGCCAGCAGCTTAAGTTCAGGGCAAGCTGAAGCTTTCTTT
CDR3: CASSLSSGQAEAFF
size: .
J: TRBJ1-1
V: TRBV11-2
D: .

DNA: TGCGCCAGCAGCGGAGGGACTCCTAACACTGAAGCTTTCTTT
CDR3: CASSGGTPNTEAFF
size: .
J: TRBJ1-1
V: TRBV5-1
D: .

DNA: TGTGCCAGCAGTGAGACAGGGGTAGGGGAGCAGTACTTC
CDR3: CASSETGVGEQYF
size: .
J: TRBJ2-7
V: TRBV2
D: TRBD1

DNA: TGTGCCAGCAGCTTAGGTCGACGGGGAGATACGCAGTATTTT
CDR3: CASSLGRRGDTQYF
size: .
J: TRBJ2-3
V: TRBV11-1
D: .

DNA: TGTGCCGCTGCACGGAGGCCGCAGCCCCAGCATTTT
CDR3: CAAARRPQPQHF
size: .
J: TRBJ1-5
V: TRBV6-5
D: .

DNA: TGTGCCAGCAGCCCAAAGACTAGTTCCCACGAGCAGTACTTC
CDR3: CASSPKTSSHEQYF
size: .
J: TRBJ2-7
V: TRBV7-9
D: .

DNA: TGTGCTAGTGGTTTGGTACTAGGAGGACTAGCGGGGGGGCCGGGCACCGGGGAGCTGTTTTTT
CDR3: CASGLVLGGLAGGPGTGELFF
size: .
J: TRBJ2-2
V: TRBV12-5
D: TRBD2

DNA: TGTGCCAGTGAGGACCAGGGGGCTGGTAATGAAAAACTGTTTTTT
CDR3: CASEDQGAGNEKLFF
size: .
J: TRBJ1-4
V: TRBV19
D: TRBD1

DNA: TGTGCCAGCAGCAAGGGACAGGGAGTGGCCTATGACGAGCAGTACTTC
CDR3: CASSKGQGVAYDEQYF
size: .
J: TRBJ2-7
V: TRBV5-4
D: TRBD1

DNA: TGTGCCAGCAGAATTTCAGGACAGGGGGACTATGGCTACACCTTC
CDR3: CASRISGQGDYGYTF
size: .
J: TRBJ1-2
V: TRBV28
D: TRBD1

DNA: TGTGCCAGCACCCCTGACAGGGGTAATTCACCCCTCCACTTT
CDR3: CASTPDRGNSPLHF
size: .
J: TRBJ1-6
V: TRBV3-1/TRBV3-2
D: TRBD1

DNA: TGTGCCAGCAGCTTGTCCGTTAACACTGAAGCTTTCTTT
CDR3: CASSLSVNTEAFF
size: .
J: TRBJ1-1
V: TRBV5-8
D: .

DNA: TGTGCCAGCAGTCACACGGGTGGCTACACCTTC
CDR3: CASSHTGGYTF
size: .
J: TRBJ1-2
V: TRBV6-2/TRBV6-3
D: .

DNA: TGTGCCAGCAGCCACCGCCGGACTCCCCCCTTTGAGGACGAGCAGTACTTC
CDR3: CASSHRRTPPFEDEQYF
size: few
J: TRBJ2-7
V: TRBV3-1/TRBV3-2
D: .

DNA: TGCGCCAGCAGCCAAACTACGGACACTCATAGCAATCAGCCCCAGCATTTT
CDR3: CASSQTTDTHSNQPQHF
size: .
J: TRBJ1-5
V: TRBV4-1
D: .

DNA: TGTGCCAGTAGTACGGGGACAGGTCTTTCTGGAAACACCATATATTTT
CDR3: CASSTGTGLSGNTIYF
size: few
J: TRBJ1-3
V: TRBV19
D: TRBD1

DNA: TGCGCCAGCAGCAAACGGACAGGGAACACTGAAGCTTTCTTT
CDR3: CASSKRTGNTEAFF
size: .
J: TRBJ1-1
V: TRBV5-1
D: TRBD1

DNA: TGTGCCAGCAGTTTACGCGGGGCGGAGACCCAGTACTTC
CDR3: CASSLRGAETQYF
size: .
J: TRBJ2-5
V: TRBV12-3/TRBV12-4
D: .

DNA: TGTGCCAGCTCTCCTGACAGGGCTGCCAACGTCCTGACTTTC
CDR3: CASSPDRAANVLTF
size: .
J: TRBJ2-6
V: TRBV18
D: TRBD1

DNA: TGTGCCAGTAGTATAGGCGGGACTCTCGAGACCCAGTACTTC
CDR3: CASSIGGTLETQYF
size: .
J: TRBJ2-5
V: TRBV19
D: .

DNA: TGCAGCGGCCCGGGGGGGACAGATACGCAGTATTTT
CDR3: CSGPGGTDTQYF
size: .
J: TRBJ2-3
V: TRBV29-1
D: TRBD2

DNA: TGTGCCAGCAGTTACGTCTTGAACACTGAAGCTTTCTTT
CDR3: CASSYVLNTEAFF
size: .
J: TRBJ1-1
V: TRBV6-2/TRBV6-3
D: .

DNA: TGTGCCAGCAGCTTACTACGACAGGGCTACGAGCAGTACTTC
CDR3: CASSLLRQGYEQYF
size: .
J: TRBJ2-7
V: TRBV7-2
D: TRBD1

DNA: TGTGCCAGCAGCTTAGTAGGGACAGGGGGAGAGCAGTACTTC
CDR3: CASSLVGTGGEQYF
size: .
J: TRBJ2-7
V: TRBV11-2
D: TRBD1

DNA: TGTGCCAGCAGCCCCGTGCGGGGGGCCACAGATACGCAGTATTTT
CDR3: CASSPVRGATDTQYF
size: few
J: TRBJ2-3
V: TRBV3-1/TRBV3-2
D: TRBD2

DNA: TGCGCCAGCAGCCCAGGGACAGGGGGATCGGGCGGCTACACCTTC
CDR3: CASSPGTGGSGGYTF
size: once
J: TRBJ1-2
V: TRBV5-1
D: TRBD1

DNA: TGTGCCAGCAGTTTCGCGGGGGCCGATGAGCAGTTCTTC
CDR3: CASSFAGADEQFF
size: .
J: TRBJ2-1
V: TRBV27
D: .

DNA: TGTGCCAGCAGCCCCGGTCACAGGGATGAAAAGGGCAAGAGGGGGACCCAGTACTTC
CDR3: CASSPGHRDEKGKRGTQYF
size: .
J: TRBJ2-5
V: TRBV7-6
D: .

DNA: TGTGCCAGCAGCTTGGCGGGAGGGCCCAATGAGCAGTTCTTC
CDR3: CASSLAGGPNEQFF
size: .
J: TRBJ2-1
V: TRBV7-9
D: TRBD2

DNA: TGTGCCAGCAGTAACCCCGGGACAGTTAATAGCAATCAGCCCCAGCATTTT
CDR3: CASSNPGTVNSNQPQHF
size: .
J: TRBJ1-5
V: TRBV28
D: TRBD1

DNA: TGTGCCAGCAGCCGTCCGCGGACAGGGGGCAGCTATGGCTACACCTTC
CDR3: CASSRPRTGGSYGYTF
size: .
J: TRBJ1-2
V: TRBV7-9
D: TRBD1

DNA: TGTGCCATCGACGGGACTTCTCAAGAGACCCAGTACTTC
CDR3: CAIDGTSQETQYF
size: .
J: TRBJ2-5
V: TRBV2
D: .

DNA: TGTGCCAGCAGTATTCGACTAGCGGGCTACGAGCAGTACTTC
CDR3: CASSIRLAGYEQYF
size: .
J: TRBJ2-7
V: TRBV2
D: TRBD2

DNA: TGTGCCAGCAGCTCACAGGGAATTGAGCAGTTCTTC
CDR3: CASSSQGIEQFF
size: .
J: TRBJ2-1
V: TRBV11-3
D: .

DNA: TGCGCCAGCAGCCAATTAGGGGGTCAGCCCCAGCATTTT
CDR3: CASSQLGGQPQHF
size: .
J: TRBJ1-5
V: TRBV4-1
D: .

DNA: TGTGCCAGCAGCCCGGTAGGGCAGTCGGGAGTCGGGGAGCTGTTTTTT
CDR3: CASSPVGQSGVGELFF
size: once
J: TRBJ2-2
V: TRBV2
D: .

DNA: TGTGCCAGTGGGGGGTCCGGAAACACCATATATTTT
CDR3: CASGGSGNTIYF
size: .
J: TRBJ1-3
V: TRBV7-8
D: .

DNA: TGCGCCAGCAGCCAAGATGCAGGGGGTCGGAATTCACCCCTCCACTTT
CDR3: CASSQDAGGRNSPLHF
size: .
J: TRBJ1-6
V: TRBV4-1
D: TRBD1

DNA: TGTGCCAGCAGCCGGGGAGATCAGCCCCAGCATTTT
CDR3: CASSRGDQPQHF
size: .
J: TRBJ1-5
V: TRBV12-3/TRBV12-4
D: .

DNA: TGTGCCAGCAGCCCGCGGGAATATTTACCAGATACGCAGTATTTT
CDR3: CASSPREYLPDTQYF
size: .
J: TRBJ2-3
V: TRBV9
D: .

DNA: TGTGCCAGCTTCTCAGGGAGAGGGGGGGGTATTTACGAGCAGTACTTC
CDR3: CASFSGRGGGIYEQYF
size: .
J: TRBJ2-7
V: TRBV6-6
D: .

DNA: TGTGCCAGTAGTGCTCAGGCTCAAGAGACCCAGTACTTC
CDR3: CASSAQAQETQYF
size: .
J: TRBJ2-5
V: TRBV19
D: .

DNA: TGTGCCAGCAGCTCGCGAACAGGGTTGGACACTGAAGCTTTCTTT
CDR3: CASSSRTGLDTEAFF
size: .
J: TRBJ1-1
V: TRBV7-9
D: .

DNA: TGTGCCACCAGTGATTTGGGGGAGTTAGGGCAGTATTTT
CDR3: CATSDLGELGQYF
size: .
J: TRBJ2-3
V: TRBV24-1
D: .

DNA: TGTGCCAGCAGCCCACCGATAAGAGGCGAGACCCAGTACTTC
CDR3: CASSPPIRGETQYF
size: .
J: TRBJ2-5
V: TRBV7-9
D: .

DNA: TGTGCCAGCAGCCGGACTAGCGGGAGGGCCATTACAGATACGCAGTATTTT
CDR3: CASSRTSGRAITDTQYF
size: .
J: TRBJ2-3
V: TRBV11-2
D: TRBD2

DNA: TGTGCCAGTAGTATGGCCAGCGGGAGGAGCGGGGAGCAGTTCTTC
CDR3: CASSMASGRSGEQFF
size: .
J: TRBJ2-1
V: TRBV19
D: TRBD2

DNA: TGTGCCAGCAGCCAAGATCAGGGGACCTGGAGCTCCTACAATGAGCAGTTCTTC
CDR3: CASSQDQGTWSSYNEQFF
size: few
J: TRBJ2-1
V: TRBV4-2
D: .

DNA: TGCGCCAGCAGCTTGGGGGGGACAGGGAAGCAGCCCCAGCATTTT
CDR3: CASSLGGTGKQPQHF
size: .
J: TRBJ1-5
V: TRBV5-1
D: TRBD1